The 12 T cell receptor beta chains below were found in one sample sequenced in a study of T cell responses to AZD1222 COVID-19 vaccine. The protocol was immunoSEQ multiplex PCR, while the TCRdb copy is restricted to in-frame clones and leaves out a portion. The table shows 250,000 to 300,000 clones, with roughly 93% occurring only once. This material consisted of peripheral blood, taken 28 days after the second AZD1222 dose. The receptors here all came from an adult who received the AZD1222 COVID-19 vaccine.

The chain joins TRBV7-2 to TRBJ1-2; TRBD1 is a possible D gene (6 bases). The CDR3 spans 14 residues. Germline loops: CDR1 SGHTA, CDR2 FQGNSA. V gave up 5 bases and J gave up 3 bases, with 13 bases separating them. CDR3 region: CASSDQGRDYGYTF. The CDR3 bases are TGTGCCAGCAGCGACCAGGGGAGAGACTATGGCTACACCTTC.

V is TRBV28 and J is TRBJ2-7; no clear D gene. Between the trimmed V and J ends, which lost 5 bases and 3 bases, there was a span of 8 bases. Per the germline V gene, CDR1 is MDHEN and CDR2 is SYDVKM. CDR3 size: 12 residues. In nucleotides, the CDR3 is TGTGCCAGCAGTCAACAGTACTACGAGCAGTACTTC. Translating it yields CASSQQYYEQYF.

The chain uses TRBV7-8 and TRBJ1-4; D perhaps matches TRBD1 (5 bases). The CDR3 is 14 residues long. Trimming cost V 6 bases and J 7 bases, with 15 bases left between them. Per the germline V gene, CDR1 is SGHVS and CDR2 is FQNEAQ. The CDR3, as DNA: TGTGCCAGCAGACGCGGGGGGACCTCTGAAAAACTGTTTTTT. This gives the protein CASRRGGTSEKLFF. Combining the CDR3 with reference TRBV7-8 and TRBJ1-4 gives the whole variable domain GAGVSQSPRYKVAKRGQDVALRCDPISGHVSLFWYQQALGQGPEFLTYFQNEAQLDKSGLPSDRFFAERPEGSVSTLKIQRTQQEDSAVYLCASRRGGTSEKLFFGSGTQLSVL.

The chain carries TRBV5-4 and TRBJ2-2; D is perhaps TRBD1 (6 bases). CDR1 and CDR2 from the germline V gene are SGHNT and YYREEE (reference sequence). V was cut by 3 bases and J by 1 base, with 7 bases left in between. This CDR3 has 14 residues. As DNA, the CDR3 is TGTGCCAGCAGCTCGGGACAGAACACCGGGGAGCTGTTTTTT. Amino acid sequence: CASSSGQNTGELFF.

The CDR3: CASSFGQNYGYTF. The CDR3 region has the DNA TGTGCCAGTAGTTTCGGACAGAACTATGGCTACACCTTC. V usage is TRBV19 and J usage is TRBJ1-2; maybe TRBD1 (6 bases). The CDR3 runs 13 residues. V dropped 5 bases and J dropped 2 bases, with 9 bases sitting between them. The germline V gene encodes CDR1 LNHDA and CDR2 SQIVND (reference sequence).

This chain links TRBV20-1 with TRBJ1-1; no clear D. The V gene's germline CDR1 is DFQATT and CDR2 SNEGSKA (reference sequence). CDR3 length: 12 residues. Trimming cost V 3 bases and J 5 bases, with 10 bases left between them. The CDR3 loop reads CSASQQTTEAFF. The CDR3 DNA sequence: TGCAGTGCTAGTCAGCAAACAACTGAAGCTTTCTTT.

The CDR3, as DNA: TGTGCCAGCAGCCTCGGACGGCATGGGTCCTACGAGCAGTACTTC. Its protein product is CASSLGRHGSYEQYF. The chain couples TRBV13 to TRBJ2-7, with unresolved D. V was pared by 5 bases and J by 1 base, with 15 bases between. The CDR3 totals 15 residues. Germline CDR1 PRHDT, CDR2 FYEKMQ (reference sequence).

The chain recombines TRBV19 with TRBJ1-5; D is perhaps TRBD1 (6 bases). Germline values: CDR1 LNHDA, CDR2 SQIVND (reference sequence). CDR3 length equals 14 residues. Trimming stripped 7 bases from V and 7 bases from J, with 17 bases between. The CDR3 loop is CASTLGGGGQPQHF. CDR3 bases: TGTGCCAGTACTCTCGGCGGGGGCGGGCAGCCCCAGCATTTT.

The count of this clone is one. This chain links TRBV27 with TRBJ2-5; 7 bases match TRBD2. The ends lost 5 bases at V and 2 bases at J; junction bases unmatched: 2. Germline V gene sequence: CDR1 MNHEY, CDR2 SMNVEV (reference sequence). This CDR3 has 13 amino acids. The CDR3 loop reads CASSVGGQETQYF. In DNA, the CDR3 is TGTGCCAGCAGTGTCGGGGGGCAAGAGACCCAGTACTTC.

The CDR3 is CASSETNEKLFF. CDR3 DNA: TGTGCCAGCAGCGAGACTAATGAAAAACTGTTTTTT. The chain carries TRBV2 and TRBJ1-4; unclear D gene. V lost 6 bases and J 2 bases, leaving 4 bases between the germline ends. Germline V gene data show CDR1 as SNHLY and CDR2 as FYNNEI. This CDR3 contains 12 residues.

The rearrangement links TRBV30 to TRBJ2-1; D is perhaps TRBD2 (6 bases). This CDR3 region has 15 residues. The germline CDR1 and CDR2 sequences are GTSNPN and SVGIG (reference sequence). V was trimmed by 0 bases and J by 3 bases, leaving 12 bases between them. The CDR3 DNA is TGTGCCTGGAGTGTCTTGGGGGGATTCTACAATGAGCAGTTCTTC. Protein product: CAWSVLGGFYNEQFF. Variable domain in full (rest from reference TRBV30 and TRBJ2-1): SQTIHQWPATLVQPVGSPLSLECTVEGTSNPNLYWYRQAAGRGLQLLFYSVGIGQISSEVPQNLSASRPQDRQFILSSKKLLLSDSGFYLCAWSVLGGFYNEQFFGPGTRLTVL.

This clone was seen just once. Other DNA sequences in this sample translate to the same CDR3. This chain connects TRBV7-3 to TRBJ2-1; D might be TRBD2 (6 bases). V dropped 2 bases and J dropped 7 bases, with 9 bases sitting between them. The CDR3 totals 13 residues. Germline V gives CDR1 SGHTA, CDR2 FQGTGA. The CDR3 spells CASSLAGRNEQFF. CDR3 nucleotide sequence: TGTGCCAGCAGCTTAGCGGGAAGGAATGAGCAGTTCTTC.